This note documents a single T cell receptor beta chain sequence. In this sample, this clonotype turned up a few times. Its antigen remains unidentified. No base qualities exist here, and no much larger clone lies one base off it. A patient counted as having stable Graves' hyperthyroidism if no progression to ophthalmopathy occurred over 18 months of follow-up. Hyperthyroidism patients were aged 18 to 65 years and newly diagnosed, with disease duration of less than 2 months. Exclusion was applied to patients with uncontrolled infections, other autoimmune diseases, pregnancy or lactation. Diagnoses were established on the basis of clinical symptoms, serum thyroxine and TRAb, thyroid ultrasound, and orbital computed tomography. PBMCs were separated from roughly 9.3 ml of fresh peripheral blood using Ficoll-Paque density gradient centrifugation. Trizol reagent was used to extract total RNA, and RNA quality was then checked on an Agilent 2100 Bioanalyzer.

Relative to germline, V is missing 7 bases and J is missing 8 bases, with 15 bases of the junction outside any gene match. CDR1 and CDR2 (LNHDA, SQIVND) derive from the germline V gene (reference sequence). Measured from the cysteine to the phenylalanine, the CDR3 is 17 residues long. Left in the record is the CDR3 DNA by itself, 51 bases read in frame from the first base. The sample originates from a study of T cells in Graves' hyperthyroidism and ophthalmopathy (dated by TCRdb to the late 2010s). Describing the broader study: Peripheral blood samples were taken at the time of initial diagnosis, prior to any treatment. The roughly 91 discovery patients were randomly split 7:3 into training and test sets. Thyroid tissue and blood T-cell repertoires from over 5 Graves' hyperthyroidism patients were also compared in the study. A discovery cohort of roughly 100 patients, approximately 45 with Graves' ophthalmopathy and 55 to 60 with stable Graves' hyperthyroidism, was used to find distinguishing TCR V-J signatures. An independent validation cohort of 18 to 20 hyperthyroidism patients and approximately 15 patients who later progressed to ophthalmopathy tested prospective prediction of ophthalmopathy. TCR Vbeta CDR3 sequencing of some 140 peripheral blood samples (roughly 41 ophthalmopathy, around 80 hyperthyroidism and roughly 17 progressor patients) is reported in the paper. Once sampling was done, hyperthyroidism patients were given methimazole at a starting dose of 30 mg daily, whereas ophthalmopathy patients were given high-dose intravenous methylprednisolone. Overall results and qualifications from the work: In validation, the model predicted progression to ophthalmopathy a median of 6.5 months before onset, with roughly 71% sensitivity and roughly 73% specificity. Blood samples also contained most of the expanded thyroid clonotypes (frequency above 0.001), which suggests that blood repertoires may reflect thyroid immune responses. No statistical method was used to set the sample size in advance, and investigators knew the group allocation. In cross-validation, a model built on a 13 V-J signature told ophthalmopathy apart from stable hyperthyroidism with under 90% sensitivity and about 81% specificity, and in testing the same model reached 80%/75%.

Amplification of TCR beta CDR3 regions was carried out from RNA transcripts. A first-round RT-PCR of the TCR CDR3 used the HTBI primer set with the Qiagen OneStep RT-PCR kit. A second multiplex PCR round built the libraries, followed by size selection and purification. Paired-end sequencing of the libraries was performed with 100 bp reads on an Illumina HiSeq2000. The source study handled its data this way. SOAPnuke was used to process the raw data, with reads discarded if the reads contained adapters or uncalled bases, had a mean Phred below 15, or lacked an exact constant-primer or identifier match. High-quality paired reads were merged with COPE v1.2.5, and unique nucleotide sequences were defined as clonotypes. MiTCR v1.1 was used to align clonotypes to the IMGT TRBV, TRBD and TRBJ reference segments. Only V-J combinations with frequency above 0.0001, covering 99.2% of repertoires, were analysed. A TCS score was defined as the ratio between F50 (clonal expansion) and ExV (chaos), using BLOSUM62-based TCRdist between CDR3 peptides within each V-J. Welch's t-statistics and random forest reduced around 520 V-J features to around 14, which were used in a naive Bayes classifier (R e1071). TCRdb reanalyzed the raw reads on its own, using fastp at Q25 for trimming and MiXCR for clone calling, and kept in-frame beta chains. Rows are unified per CDR3 protein, each entry keeping the most common DNA and genes. For this entry, the V and J calls and clone size follow TCRdb and not the study's own pipeline. The sample table contains 500,000 to 650,000 distinct CDR3 sequences; only one count was recorded for around 13% of them. 11% to 15% of the sample comes from the top ten.

The sequence was obtained from a woman between 40 and 50 years old with Graves' hyperthyroidism. The chain is encoded by TRBV19 joined to TRBJ2-1; the central 12 bases match TRBD2. Source material: blood. The CDR3 here reads CASISLYPSGRAHEQFF. The nucleotide sequence is TGTGCCAGTATCTCCCTATACCCTAGCGGGAGGGCCCATGAGCAGTTCTTC.